The present entry profiles one T cell receptor (beta chain) with its context. The target antigen is unknown. The sample belongs to a study of cytomegalovirus exposure and HLA in healthy donors. Study-wide points: TCR association rates varied by HLA locus in a later analysis, with DRB1 highest and HLA-C lowest. Analysis was performed later, and it showed HLA-associated TCR beta chains to be more clonally expanded than equally common others. In a later analysis, several top co-occurrence clusters appeared linked to parvovirus B19, influenza, CMV and Epstein-Barr virus.

Researchers ran the PCR with 60 Vbeta and 13 Jbeta primers. Assay: immunoSEQ multiplex PCR; the TCRdb copy retains only in-frame clones and omits some. The sample contains 150,000 or so clones, 65% to 85% of which appear only once. Germline values: CDR1 LNHDA, CDR2 SQIVND (reference sequence). V shed 5 bases and J 7 bases; nucleotides not matched to a gene: 12. The CDR3 covers 18 residues. As for the donors, each was a healthy bone marrow donor. The chain uses TRBV19 and TRBJ2-1, with 15 bases matching TRBD2. This sequence was found in a woman aged 40-49 years in good health and CMV-seropositive. The sequenced sample consisted of PBMCs. The CDR3 is CASSVRWGLAGGNNEQFF. The CDR3 nucleotides read TGTGCCAGTAGTGTCCGATGGGGACTAGCGGGAGGAAATAATGAGCAGTTCTTC. Supplemented by reference TRBV19 and TRBJ2-1, the full variable domain reads DGGITQSPKYLFRKEGQNVTLSCEQNLNHDAMYWYRQDPGQGLRLIYYSQIVNDFQKGDIAEGYSVSREKKESFPLTVTSAQKNPTAFYLCASSVRWGLAGGNNEQFFGPGTRLTVL.